The 14 T cell receptor beta chains below come from one sample, sequenced in a study of CD8 T cells in ankylosing spondylitis. TCRdb reanalysed the 5' RACE reads using MiXCR and keeps one entry per CDR3 protein. This sample has about 230,000 distinct CDR3 sequences, with roughly 8.2% found just once. The sequenced material came from blood, either unsorted or a sorted T cell fraction (not recorded which). These receptors came from a female donor with ankylosing spondylitis or in good health (not recorded which).

Many counts were recorded for this clonotype. This chain uses TRBV20-1 with TRBJ2-3; D not resolved. Trimming left V 0 bases short and J 7 bases short, with 14 bases between. This CDR3 contains 14 residues. The V gene's germline CDR1 is DFQATT and CDR2 SNEGSKA (reference sequence). This CDR3 reads CSARDQLPGNTQYF. The DNA of the CDR3 is TGCAGTGCTAGAGATCAACTACCTGGGAATACGCAGTATTTT.

This clonotype was picked up many times. The rearrangement joins TRBV6-1 to TRBJ2-2; D possibly corresponds to TRBD1 (6 bases). V gave up 6 bases and J gave up 1 base, with 15 bases separating them. Germline loops: CDR1 MNHNS, CDR2 SASEGT. The CDR3 extends over 16 amino acids. CDR3 in DNA: TGTGCCAGCAGCCTCTTCCCGACAGGGAACACCGGGGAGCTGTTTTTT. This translates into CASSLFPTGNTGELFF.

This clonotype was observed a handful of times. The chain combines TRBV5-4 with TRBJ2-1; the D is unclear. Trimming removed 0 bases from V and 10 bases from J, with 8 bases in between. The germline CDR1 and CDR2 sequences are SGHNT and YYREEE (reference sequence). CDR3 size: 12 residues. In nucleotides, the CDR3 is TGTGCCAGCAGCTTGGCAGTTTCCGAGCAGTTCTTC. Amino acid sequence: CASSLAVSEQFF.

Note on this clonotype: A much larger clone is a single base away; this may be a read error. This chain joins TRBV15 and TRBJ1-3; possibly TRBD1 for D (5 bases). The CDR3 extends over 16 amino acids. Germline CDR1 LNHNV, CDR2 YYDKDF (reference sequence). The CDR3 sequence: CATSRDPGPSGSTIYF. CDR3 DNA: TGTGCCACCAGCAGAGACCCGGGGCCTTCTGGAAGCACCATATATTTT.

A few counts support this clonotype. The rearrangement uses TRBV7-9 and TRBJ2-3, with 7 bases matching TRBD2. V lost 5 bases to trimming and J lost 6 bases; unmatched junction nucleotides: 11. CDR3 length: 15 amino acids. From germline, CDR1 is SEHNR and CDR2 FQNEAQ (reference sequence). The CDR3 is CASSPVASGGDTQYF. As DNA, the CDR3 is TGTGCCAGCAGCCCCGTTGCTAGCGGAGGGGATACGCAGTATTTT.

This clonotype was counted many times. The gene calls are TRBV6-5 and TRBJ2-1, with no clear D. Germline V CDR1 and CDR2: MNHEY, SVGAGI. The CDR3 extends over 11 amino acids. V lost 2 bases and J lost 6, with 2 bases in between. The CDR3 coding sequence is TGTGCCAGCAGTTACCTCAATGAGCAGTTCTTC. As protein: CASSYLNEQFF.

This clonotype was detected ten times or more. The chain joins TRBV15 to TRBJ2-1, with D possibly TRBD2 on 5 matching bases. This CDR3 is 12 amino acids long. Germline CDR1 LNHNV, CDR2 YYDKDF (reference sequence). V lost 9 bases and J lost 8, with 14 bases in between. The CDR3 region has the DNA TGTGCCACTACTGCCCGGGGTCATGAGCAGTTCTTC. Residues: CATTARGHEQFF.

This clonotype was detected many times. The genes are TRBV5-5 and TRBJ2-3; 10 bases are a match to TRBD2. Losses at the gene ends were 0 bases for V and 4 bases for J; bases not matched to a gene: 2. This CDR3 contains 15 residues. Per the germline V gene, CDR1 is SGHKS and CDR2 is YYEKEE (reference sequence). CDR3 region: CASSLASGRADTQYF. CDR3 DNA sequence: TGTGCCAGCAGCTTGGCTAGCGGGAGAGCAGATACGCAGTATTTT.

V and J are TRBV11-3 and TRBJ2-1; tentatively, D is TRBD2 (6 bases). The CDR3 runs to 15 residues. The V end was cut by 1 base, the J end by 6 bases, with 13 bases between. Germline V gene lookup returns CDR1 SGHNT and CDR2 YENEEA. The CDR3 loop reads CASSLGRGFGNEQFF. CDR3 bases: TGTGCCAGCAGCTTAGGGAGGGGATTTGGCAATGAGCAGTTCTTC.

This clonotype was seen more than once but under ten times. The chain links TRBV7-9 to TRBJ1-3; D not certain. This CDR3 has 13 amino acids. In germline, CDR1 is SEHNR, CDR2 FQNEAQ (reference sequence). With 7 bases removed from V and 0 bases from J, the gap between germline ends came to 7 bases. The CDR3 spells CASTYSSGNTIYF. In nucleotides, the CDR3 is TGTGCCAGCACTTACAGCTCTGGAAACACCATATATTTT.

This clonotype has a count of ten or more. This rearrangement joins TRBV4-2 to TRBJ2-1; 9 bases map to TRBD2. The ends lost 4 bases at V and 7 bases at J; junction bases unmatched: 8. The CDR3 runs 15 residues. Per germline, CDR1 LGHNA and CDR2 YNFKEQ. The CDR3 DNA reads TGTGCCAGCAGCCTAAATCTAGCGGGGAGGAATGAGCAGTTCTTC. Its translation is CASSLNLAGRNEQFF.

This clonotype has a count of ten or more. The genes are TRBV7-8 and TRBJ2-3; D remains unclear. V gave up 1 base and J gave up 5 bases, with 4 bases separating them. Germline V lookup: CDR1 SGHVS, CDR2 FQNEAQ. The CDR3 is 12 amino acids. The CDR3 sequence is CASSLVQDTQYF. The CDR3 nucleotides read TGTGCCAGCAGCTTAGTTCAAGATACGCAGTATTTT.

This clonotype was counted at least ten times. The chain couples TRBV14 to TRBJ1-2; 8 nucleotides align to TRBD1. V shed 4 bases and J 8 bases; nucleotides not matched to a gene: 6. The CDR3 extends over 13 amino acids. CDR1 SGHDN and CDR2 FVKESK come from the germline V gene. DNA for the CDR3: TGTGCCAGCAGCCCCGGGACAGGATGGGGCTACACCTTC. Translated, it gives CASSPGTGWGYTF.

This clonotype was detected a few times. The chain recombines TRBV5-4 with TRBJ2-3; tentatively, D is TRBD2 (6 bases). The V gene lost 4 bases and the J gene lost 5 bases, with 17 bases spanning the gap. From germline, CDR1 is SGHNT and CDR2 YYREEE (reference sequence). The CDR3 has 15 residues. The CDR3 loop is CASSLSGRREDTQYF. Written as DNA, the CDR3 is TGTGCCAGCAGCCTTTCAGGGAGGAGGGAAGATACGCAGTATTTT.